These 13 T cell receptor beta chains came from one sample sequenced in a study of blood T cell repertoires in COVID-19. Profiled with immunoSEQ multiplex PCR; TCRdb holds only in-frame clones, not every one. The sample includes about 140,000 clones, around 85% of them seen just once. Source material: peripheral blood. These receptors were obtained from a human donor in a cohort sampled during active COVID-19.

The genes are TRBV10-3 and TRBJ1-2; no clear D. Germline assignment: CDR1 ENHRY and CDR2 SYGVKD. V lost 5 bases to trimming and J lost 2 bases, with 15 bases between them. The CDR3 runs to 15 residues. The CDR3 is CAISPLSRSNYGYTF. DNA of the CDR3: TGTGCCATCAGTCCCCTCTCGAGGAGCAACTATGGCTACACCTTC.

The rearrangement uses TRBV19 and TRBJ2-7, with 8 bases that match TRBD1. The CDR3 is made up of 13 amino acids. V was pared by 5 bases and J by 3 bases, with 3 bases of the junction left unmatched. Germline V gene lookup returns CDR1 LNHDA and CDR2 SQIVND (reference sequence). The CDR3 is CASSDDRGYEQYF. The CDR3 DNA reads as TGTGCCAGTAGTGACGACAGGGGCTACGAGCAGTACTTC.

On this clone: One junction end disagrees with the germline gene, perhaps due to a read error. The rearrangement joins TRBV7-2 to TRBJ2-1; perhaps TRBD2 as D (6 bases). Germline CDR1 and CDR2: SGHTA and FQGNSA. The CDR3 has 15 amino acids. The CDR3 protein is CASRLDSGPYNEQFF. Here the CDR3 DNA reads TGTGCCAGCAGATTAGACAGCGGGCCGTACAATGAGCAGTTCTTC.

The chain links TRBV4-3 to TRBJ1-4; D is undetermined. Per germline, CDR1 LGHNA and CDR2 YSLEER. The CDR3 totals 17 residues. V was clipped by 0 bases and J by 7 bases, with 18 bases between them. This CDR3 reads CASSQDPMNSNGEKLFF. DNA of the CDR3: TGCGCCAGCAGCCAAGACCCCATGAACAGCAACGGTGAAAAACTGTTTTTT.

The gene calls are TRBV5-8 and TRBJ1-3; D is unresolved. V dropped 2 bases and J dropped 3 bases, with 15 bases sitting between them. There are 16 residues in the CDR3. CDR1 and CDR2 from the germline V gene are SGHTS and YDEGEE. The CDR3 coding sequence is TGTGCCAGCAGCTTTCAGCGATTAGTACTTGGAAACACCATATATTTT. Protein: CASSFQRLVLGNTIYF.

The V gene is TRBV27, the J gene TRBJ2-7; 7 nucleotides align to TRBD2. Trimming cost V 3 bases and J 0 bases; bases outside gene matches: 5. From germline, CDR1 is MNHEY and CDR2 SMNVEV (reference sequence). The CDR3 totals 15 residues. The CDR3 DNA sequence: TGTGCCAGCAGTTTGGGTCCGGGGGGCTCCTACGAGCAGTACTTC. Translation gives CASSLGPGGSYEQYF.

CDR3 in amino acids: CASSGIFGPGQAEKLFF. The DNA for the CDR3 is TGTGCCAGCAGTGGGATTTTTGGGCCAGGGCAGGCAGAAAAACTGTTTTTT. The chain links TRBV2 to TRBJ1-4; TRBD1 is a possible D gene (5 bases). The germline CDR1 and CDR2 sequences are SNHLY and FYNNEI. The CDR3 spans 17 residues. V lost 4 bases to trimming and J lost 8 bases, with 23 bases between them.

The chain uses TRBV6-1 and TRBJ1-2; possible D gene TRBD1, 6 bases. V was trimmed by 3 bases and J by 5 bases, leaving 10 bases between them. The CDR3 sequence is 13 residues long. CDR1 is MNHNS and CDR2 is SASEGT in the germline V gene. CDR3 nucleotides: TGTGCCAGCAGTGACAGGGGTGGTTATGGCTACACCTTC. This gives the protein CASSDRGGYGYTF.

The rearrangement links TRBV19 to TRBJ1-5, with D unresolved. The CDR3 has 15 amino acids. CDR1 is LNHDA, CDR2 SQIVND, per germline (reference sequence). The V gene lost 5 bases and the J gene lost 2 bases, with 13 bases spanning the gap. CDR3 sequence reads: CASSLVDTRNQPQHF. The CDR3 DNA follows: TGTGCCAGTAGTCTCGTTGACACACGCAATCAGCCCCAGCATTTT.

The genes are TRBV18 and TRBJ1-2, with TRBD1 matching over 10 bases. Germline values: CDR1 KGHSH, CDR2 LQKENI. This CDR3 is 14 amino acids long. V lost 0 bases to trimming and J lost 6 bases; unmatched junction nucleotides: 1. The CDR3 here is CASSPPTGGNGYTF. The CDR3 region has the DNA TGTGCCAGCTCACCACCGACAGGGGGCAATGGCTACACCTTC.

The chain links TRBV24-1 to TRBJ1-4; unclear D gene. V lost 5 bases and J lost 6, with 9 bases in between. Germline V gives CDR1 KGHDR, CDR2 SFDVKD. The CDR3 runs 13 residues. The CDR3 is CATSGGFDEKLFF. CDR3 bases: TGTGCCACCAGTGGCGGGTTTGATGAAAAACTGTTTTTT.

Here the CDR3 reads CASSLLGQGGPMNTEAFF. CDR3 in DNA: TGTGCCAGCAGTTTATTGGGACAGGGGGGGCCCATGAACACTGAAGCTTTCTTT. This chain links TRBV28 with TRBJ1-1, with 11 positions matching TRBD1. CDR3 length: 18 residues. The J segment lost 0 bases and the V segment lost 1 base, leaving 7 bases of the junction unmatched. Germline values: CDR1 MDHEN, CDR2 SYDVKM.

The V gene is TRBV2, the J gene TRBJ1-4; TRBD1 matches at 8 bases. V lost 8 bases, J lost 10 bases, and 12 bases stayed unmatched. The CDR3 is 14 residues long. The V gene's germline CDR1 is SNHLY and CDR2 FYNNEI. The CDR3 nucleotides read TGTGCCAGCCGCGCCGGGACAGGTGAATTAAAACTGTTTTTT. It is translated as CASRAGTGELKLFF.